Listed below are T cell receptor beta chains from one sample, sequenced in a study of blood T cell repertoires in COVID-19. Data came from immunoSEQ multiplex PCR; TCRdb stores just in-frame clones and leaves some out. The sample gives around 81,000 clones, around 86% of which show up once; 1.5% to 2% is in the top ten. The material sequenced was peripheral blood. The origin of the receptors is a woman aged 60-75 years with acute or convalescent COVID-19. CDR3s include the opening cysteine and the closing phenylalanine or tryptophan. The D gene is left open where the match is weak. Clone size, where shown, is once, few, many, or a class for clones that have expanded.

clone_size	j_call	d_call	v_call	cdr3_aa	cdr3_nt
.	TRBJ2-7	TRBD2	TRBV29-1	CSVLASGSIYEQYF	TGCAGCGTTCTTGCTAGCGGGAGCATATACGAGCAGTACTTC
.	TRBJ2-7	TRBD1	TRBV2	CASGTGLGDEQYF	TGTGCCAGCGGGACAGGGTTAGGGGACGAGCAGTACTTC
.	TRBJ2-1	TRBD1	TRBV29-1	CSARVRTGTEIYNEQFF	TGCAGCGCTAGGGTAAGAACCGGGACAGAAATTTACAATGAGCAGTTCTTC
.	TRBJ1-5	TRBD1	TRBV10-3	CAISDAGQGDQPQHF	TGTGCCATCAGTGACGCGGGACAGGGGGATCAGCCCCAGCATTTT
few	TRBJ2-7	TRBD1	TRBV28	CASNRDRGREQYF	TGTGCCAGCAACAGGGACAGGGGCCGGGAGCAGTACTTC
.	TRBJ2-3	TRBD2	TRBV29-1	CSVTGTSGRTDTQYF	TGCAGCGTGACCGGGACTAGCGGGAGAACAGATACGCAGTATTTT
few	TRBJ1-5	TRBD1	TRBV6-2/TRBV6-3	CASSYVRTGEYSNQPQHF	TGTGCCAGCAGTTACGTTCGGACAGGTGAATATAGCAATCAGCCCCAGCATTTT
.	TRBJ2-3	.	TRBV5-1	CASSLAGYDTQYF	TGCGCCAGCAGCTTGGCCGGGTACGATACGCAGTATTTT
.	TRBJ1-4	.	TRBV19	CASSITERNPEKLFF	TGTGCCAGTAGTATAACAGAACGTAACCCTGAAAAACTGTTTTTT
.	TRBJ2-7	.	TRBV19	CASSSRGDPSYEQYF	TGTGCCAGTTCATCGCGCGGGGACCCCTCCTACGAGCAGTACTTC
.	TRBJ1-3	TRBD1	TRBV5-4	CASSQTGFGNTIYF	TGTGCCAGCAGCCAGACAGGGTTTGGAAACACCATATATTTT
.	TRBJ2-1	TRBD2	TRBV28	CASRGTSGHYNEQFF	TGTGCCAGCAGGGGGACTAGCGGCCATTACAATGAGCAGTTCTTC
.	TRBJ2-7	.	TRBV2	CASSEASDSYEQYF	TGTGCCAGCAGTGAGGCTAGCGATTCCTACGAGCAGTACTTC
once	TRBJ1-2	.	TRBV28	CASSLETGSAGSYGYTF	TGTGCCAGCAGTTTGGAAACAGGGTCAGCGGGGAGCTATGGCTACACCTTC
.	TRBJ1-1	TRBD1	TRBV19	CASSLPRTGRWNTEAFF	TGTGCCAGTAGTCTCCCTAGGACAGGGCGGTGGAACACTGAAGCTTTCTTT
.	TRBJ2-1	TRBD2	TRBV5-6	CASSFSPSGMQFF	TGTGCCAGCAGCTTCTCCCCTAGCGGGATGCAGTTCTTC
.	TRBJ2-1	TRBD1	TRBV6-6	CASTLGQGRNEQFF	TGTGCCAGCACCCTGGGACAGGGAAGAAATGAGCAGTTCTTC
.	TRBJ2-7	.	TRBV19	CASSITAGDYEQYF	TGTGCCAGTAGTATTACGGCAGGGGACTACGAGCAGTACTTC
.	TRBJ2-6	.	TRBV30	CGGQLSSGANVLTF	TGTGGGGGACAACTCTCCTCTGGGGCCAACGTCCTGACTTTC
.	TRBJ2-7	.	TRBV28	CASSRQGAYEQYF	TGTGCCAGCAGCAGACAAGGGGCCTACGAGCAGTACTTC
once	TRBJ1-1	.	TRBV10-3	CAISDFGTTVAEAFF	TGTGCCATCAGTGATTTCGGGACAACCGTCGCTGAAGCTTTCTTT
.	TRBJ1-2	TRBD1	TRBV3-1/TRBV3-2	CASSRQGASGYTF	TGTGCCAGCAGTCGACAGGGGGCATCTGGCTACACCTTC
few	TRBJ1-4	TRBD1	TRBV28	CASNLQGASEKLFF	TGTGCCAGCAACCTACAGGGGGCAAGTGAAAAACTGTTTTTT
many	TRBJ2-5	TRBD2	TRBV7-9	CASKGRRSGGPSSETQYF	TGTGCCAGCAAGGGGAGGCGGAGCGGGGGTCCCTCTTCGGAGACCCAGTACTTC
.	TRBJ2-2	.	TRBV6-5	CASTGFGELFF	TGTGCCAGCACAGGGTTCGGGGAGCTGTTTTTT
.	TRBJ1-2	.	TRBV3-1/TRBV3-2	CASSQSVRGGYTF	TGTGCCAGCAGCCAAAGCGTCAGGGGTGGCTACACCTTC
.	TRBJ2-2	.	TRBV6-5	CAGNRDLAGELFF	TGTGCCGGGAACAGGGATTTAGCCGGGGAGCTGTTTTTT
.	TRBJ1-1	.	TRBV24-1	CAITGNTEAFF	TGTGCCATCACAGGGAACACTGAAGCTTTCTTT
few	TRBJ2-7	TRBD1	TRBV12-3/TRBV12-4	CASRTGALGEQYF	TGTGCCAGCAGGACAGGGGCTCTAGGGGAGCAGTACTTC
.	TRBJ2-5	.	TRBV6-6	CASSYPQRSGETQYF	TGTGCCAGCAGTTACCCTCAGCGGAGCGGGGAGACCCAGTACTTC
.	TRBJ1-1	.	TRBV28	CASNGQGDDSEAFF	TGTGCCAGCAACGGCCAGGGTGACGATAGTGAAGCTTTCTTT
.	TRBJ1-5	.	TRBV4-3	CASSPQRGSQPQHF	TGCGCCAGCAGCCCCCAGCGAGGGAGTCAGCCCCAGCATTTT
once	TRBJ1-1	.	TRBV19	CASAGILGVNTEAFF	TGTGCCAGTGCAGGGATTTTAGGAGTGAACACTGAAGCTTTCTTT